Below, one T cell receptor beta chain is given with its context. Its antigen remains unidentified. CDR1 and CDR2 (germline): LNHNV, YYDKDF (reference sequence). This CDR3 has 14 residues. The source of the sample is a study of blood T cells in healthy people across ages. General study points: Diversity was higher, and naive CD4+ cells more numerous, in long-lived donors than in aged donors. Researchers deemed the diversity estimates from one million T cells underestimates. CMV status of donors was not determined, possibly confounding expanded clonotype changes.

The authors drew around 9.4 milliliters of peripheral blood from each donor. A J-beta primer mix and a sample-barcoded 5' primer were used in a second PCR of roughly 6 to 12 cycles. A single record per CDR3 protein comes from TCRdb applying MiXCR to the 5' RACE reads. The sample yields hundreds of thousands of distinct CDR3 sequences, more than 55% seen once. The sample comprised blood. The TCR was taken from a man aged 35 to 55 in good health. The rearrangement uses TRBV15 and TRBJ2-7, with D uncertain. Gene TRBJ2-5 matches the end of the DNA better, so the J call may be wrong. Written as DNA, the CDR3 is TGTGCCACCAGCAGAGATGGGATGCGGGAGACCCAGTACTTC. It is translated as CATSRDGMRETQYF.